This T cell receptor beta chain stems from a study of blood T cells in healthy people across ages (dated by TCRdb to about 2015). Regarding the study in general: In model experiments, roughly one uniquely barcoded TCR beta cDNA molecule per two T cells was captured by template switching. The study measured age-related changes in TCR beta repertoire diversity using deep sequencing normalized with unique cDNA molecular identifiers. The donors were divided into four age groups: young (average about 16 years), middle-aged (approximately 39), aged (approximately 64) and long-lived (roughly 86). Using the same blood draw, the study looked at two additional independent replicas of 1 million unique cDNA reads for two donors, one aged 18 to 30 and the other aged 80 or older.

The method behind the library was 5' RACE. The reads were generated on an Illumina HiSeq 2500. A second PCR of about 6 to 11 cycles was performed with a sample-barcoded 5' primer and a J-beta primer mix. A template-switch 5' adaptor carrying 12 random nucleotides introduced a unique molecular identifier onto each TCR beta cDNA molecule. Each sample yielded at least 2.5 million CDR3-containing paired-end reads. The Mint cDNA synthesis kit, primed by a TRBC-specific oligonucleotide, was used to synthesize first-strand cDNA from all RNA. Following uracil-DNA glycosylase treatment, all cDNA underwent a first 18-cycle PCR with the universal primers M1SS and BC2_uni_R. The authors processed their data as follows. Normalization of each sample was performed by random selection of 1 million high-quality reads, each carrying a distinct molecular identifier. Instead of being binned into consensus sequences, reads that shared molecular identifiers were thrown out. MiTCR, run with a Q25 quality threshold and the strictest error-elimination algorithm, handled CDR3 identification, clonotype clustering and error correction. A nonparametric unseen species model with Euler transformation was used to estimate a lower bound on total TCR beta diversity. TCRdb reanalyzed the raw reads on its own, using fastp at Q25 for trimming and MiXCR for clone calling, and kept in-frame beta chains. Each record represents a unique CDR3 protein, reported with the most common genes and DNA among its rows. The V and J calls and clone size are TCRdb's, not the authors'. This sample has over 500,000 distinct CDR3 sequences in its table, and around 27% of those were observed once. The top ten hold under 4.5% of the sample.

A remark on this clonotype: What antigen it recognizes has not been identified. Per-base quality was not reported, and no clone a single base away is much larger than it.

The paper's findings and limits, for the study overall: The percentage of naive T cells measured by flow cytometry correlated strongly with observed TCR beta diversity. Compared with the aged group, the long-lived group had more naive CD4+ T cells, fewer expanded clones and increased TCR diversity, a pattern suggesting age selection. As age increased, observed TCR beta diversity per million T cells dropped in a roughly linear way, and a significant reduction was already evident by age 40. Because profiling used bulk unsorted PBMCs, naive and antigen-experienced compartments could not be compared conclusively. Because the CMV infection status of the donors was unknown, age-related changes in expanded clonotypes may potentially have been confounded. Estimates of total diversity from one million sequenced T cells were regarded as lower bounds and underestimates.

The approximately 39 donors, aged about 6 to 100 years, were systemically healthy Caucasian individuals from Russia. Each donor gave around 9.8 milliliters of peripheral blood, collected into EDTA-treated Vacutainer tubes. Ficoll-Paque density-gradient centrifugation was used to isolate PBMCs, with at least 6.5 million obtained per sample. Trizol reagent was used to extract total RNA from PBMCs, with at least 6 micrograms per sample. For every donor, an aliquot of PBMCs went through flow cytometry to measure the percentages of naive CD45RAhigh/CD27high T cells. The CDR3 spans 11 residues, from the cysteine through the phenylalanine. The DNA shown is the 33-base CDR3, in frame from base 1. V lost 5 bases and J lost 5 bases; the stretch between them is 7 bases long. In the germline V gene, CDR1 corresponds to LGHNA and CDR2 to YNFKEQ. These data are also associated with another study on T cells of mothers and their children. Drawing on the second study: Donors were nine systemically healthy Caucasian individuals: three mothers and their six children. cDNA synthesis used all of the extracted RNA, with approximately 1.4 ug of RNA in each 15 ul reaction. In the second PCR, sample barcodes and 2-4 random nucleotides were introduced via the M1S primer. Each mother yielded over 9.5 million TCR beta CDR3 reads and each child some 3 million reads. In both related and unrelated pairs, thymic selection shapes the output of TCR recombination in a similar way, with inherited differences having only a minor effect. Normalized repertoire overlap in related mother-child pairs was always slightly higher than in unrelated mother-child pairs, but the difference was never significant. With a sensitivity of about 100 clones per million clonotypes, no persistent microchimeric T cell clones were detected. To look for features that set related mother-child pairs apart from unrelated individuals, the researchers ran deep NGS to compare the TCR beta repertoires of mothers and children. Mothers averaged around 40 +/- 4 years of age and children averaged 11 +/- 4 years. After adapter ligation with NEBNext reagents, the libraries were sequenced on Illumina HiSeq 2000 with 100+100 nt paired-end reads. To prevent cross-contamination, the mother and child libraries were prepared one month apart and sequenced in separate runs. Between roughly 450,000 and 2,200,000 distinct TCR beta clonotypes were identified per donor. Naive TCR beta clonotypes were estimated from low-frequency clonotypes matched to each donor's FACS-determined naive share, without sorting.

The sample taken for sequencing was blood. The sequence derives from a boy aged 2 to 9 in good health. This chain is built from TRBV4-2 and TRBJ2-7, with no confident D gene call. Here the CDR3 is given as CASSYGDEQYF. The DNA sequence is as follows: TGTGCCAGCAGCTACGGCGACGAGCAGTACTTC.